These 20 T cell receptor beta chains were sequenced from one sample in a study of technical replicates of blood from several donors (dated by TCRdb to about 2017). Receptors were amplified or captured by the immunoSEQ multiplex PCR assay. TCRdb obtained this table from immuneACCESS and retained in-frame rearrangements with V and J assigned. These tables miss some clones; where compared with another copy, unresolved V genes account for less than half of the shortfall, and the remainder is unexplained. The sample contains some 80,000 clones, 95% to 97% of them found a single time. The ten largest clones represent about 0.29% of the sample. Sequenced material: T cells isolated from PBMCs. These receptors originate from a human donor in good health.

This chain joins TRBV18 and TRBJ1-2, with TRBD1 identical over 9 bases. Germline lookup yields CDR1 KGHSH and CDR2 LQKENI. The CDR3 sequence is 13 residues long. After removal of 6 bases from V and 6 bases from J, the junction contained 5 bases not matched to a gene. The CDR3 coding sequence is TGTGCCAGCTCCCCGGACAGGGGTGATGGCTACACCTTC. This translates into CASSPDRGDGYTF.

The chain uses TRBV29-1 and TRBJ1-2, with 8 bases that match TRBD1. The CDR3 runs 13 residues. V gave up 6 bases and J gave up 4 bases; unmatched junction bases: 7. The germline V gene encodes CDR1 SQVTM and CDR2 ANQGSEA. CDR3 coding DNA: TGCAGCGTCGGGACAGGCCCTCTCTATGGCTACACCTTC. Protein sequence: CSVGTGPLYGYTF. The full variable domain, in which reference TRBV29-1 and TRBJ1-2 provide the parts outside the CDR3, is SAVISQKPSRDICQRGTSLTIQCQVDSQVTMMFWYRQQPGQSLTLIATANQGSEATYESGFVIDKFPISRPNLTFSTLTVSNMSPEDSSIYLCSVGTGPLYGYTFGSGTRLTVV.

CDR3 protein: CAWRGDNNQPQHF. The CDR3 nucleotides read TGTGCCTGGAGGGGGGACAACAATCAGCCCCAGCATTTT. The gene calls are TRBV30 and TRBJ1-5; the D gene is possibly TRBD1 (6 bases). Deletions cut 3 bases from V and 3 bases from J, with 9 bases between. The CDR3 runs 13 residues. Germline CDR1 and CDR2: GTSNPN and SVGIG (reference sequence).

The chain uses TRBV6-1 and TRBJ1-5; D gene unclear. V was clipped by 2 bases and J by 6 bases, with 17 bases between them. The CDR3 consists of 16 residues. Germline CDR1 MNHNS, CDR2 SASEGT. The CDR3 spells CASSERMFGRVQPQHF. The CDR3, as DNA: TGTGCCAGCAGTGAAAGGATGTTTGGGCGGGTTCAGCCCCAGCATTTT.

The chain recombines TRBV5-6 with TRBJ1-5, with 9 bases that match TRBD1. With 4 bases clipped from V and 7 bases from J, the junction kept 12 bases outside the gene matches. Germline V lookup: CDR1 SGHDT, CDR2 YYEEEE. The CDR3 has 16 amino acids. The CDR3 DNA is TGTGCCAGCAGCCTAGGGACAGGGATAGGTAACCAGCCCCAGCATTTT. It translates to CASSLGTGIGNQPQHF.

The gene calls are TRBV28 and TRBJ1-1; D is possibly TRBD1 (5 bases). This CDR3 is 14 amino acids long. Germline-derived CDR1 and CDR2 are MDHEN and SYDVKM. Between the trimmed V and J ends, which lost 10 bases and 0 bases, there was a span of 15 bases. As DNA, the CDR3 is TGTGCCACCTACTCCGGACAACTGAACACTGAAGCTTTCTTT. Translated, it gives CATYSGQLNTEAFF.

V usage is TRBV5-1 and J usage is TRBJ2-3; D remains unclear. The V and J ends lost 2 bases and 0 bases respectively, with 7 bases between them. The germline gives CDR1 SGHRS, CDR2 YFSETQ. The CDR3 has 14 amino acids. The CDR3 protein is CASSLAISTDTQYF. The CDR3 DNA reads as TGCGCCAGCAGCTTAGCGATTAGCACAGATACGCAGTATTTT. Supplemented by reference TRBV5-1 and TRBJ2-3, the full variable domain reads KAGVTQTPRYLIKTRGQQVTLSCSPISGHRSVSWYQQTPGQGLQFLFEYFSETQRNKGNFPGRFSGRQFSNSRSEMNVSTLELGDSALYLCASSLAISTDTQYFGPGTRLTVL.

This sequence joins TRBV5-1 and TRBJ2-2; D gene ambiguous. CDR1 is SGHRS and CDR2 is YFSETQ in the germline V gene. Between the trimmed V and J ends, which lost 3 bases and 1 base, there was a span of 7 bases. The CDR3 loop spans 14 amino acids. CDR3: CASSSPVNTGELFF. Written as DNA, the CDR3 is TGCGCCAGCAGCTCCCCAGTGAACACCGGGGAGCTGTTTTTT.

This rearrangement joins TRBV27 to TRBJ2-5, with TRBD2 matching over 13 bases. The CDR3 contains 16 residues. Germline CDR1 MNHEY, CDR2 SMNVEV (reference sequence). V dropped 5 bases and J dropped 2; count of bases not matched to a gene: 5. For the CDR3, the DNA is TGTGCCAGCAGTACGGGACTAGCGGGATGGCAAGAGACCCAGTACTTC. It is translated as CASSTGLAGWQETQYF.

The chain links TRBV6-5 to TRBJ2-3; D is undetermined. The V and J ends lost 2 bases and 6 bases respectively, with 9 bases between them. CDR3 length: 13 residues. Germline V gives CDR1 MNHEY, CDR2 SVGAGI. Written as DNA, the CDR3 is TGTGCCAGCAGTTACGGCTTCTTCGATACGCAGTATTTT. It translates to CASSYGFFDTQYF.

This sequence joins TRBV6-1 and TRBJ1-4; D remains unclear. The CDR3 has 17 residues. With 1 base removed from V and 2 bases from J, the gap between germline ends came to 14 bases. Looked up from germline, CDR1 is MNHNS and CDR2 is SASEGT. The CDR3 bases are TGTGCCAGCAGTGAAGTTGCCTTACGGAGGACTAATGAAAAACTGTTTTTT. This gives the protein CASSEVALRRTNEKLFF.

This clone was observed a few times. The chain employs TRBV15 and TRBJ1-4; no clear D. Germline V gene lookup returns CDR1 LNHNV and CDR2 YYDKDF (reference sequence). The V and J ends lost 0 bases and 4 bases respectively, with 9 bases between them. The length of the CDR3 is 15 residues. This chain's CDR3 is CATSREYSNNEKLFF. In DNA form, the CDR3 reads TGTGCCACCAGCAGAGAATACAGCAATAATGAAAAACTGTTTTTT.

This rearrangement joins TRBV6-4 to TRBJ1-2; TRBD1 matches 8 bases. CDR3 length equals 14 residues. V lost 6 bases and J lost 5; bases outside the gene matches: 8. CDR1 and CDR2 (germline): MRHNA, SNTAGT. CDR3 sequence reads: CASSSDRGTYGYTF. The CDR3, as DNA: TGTGCCAGCAGCTCCGACAGGGGAACGTATGGCTACACCTTC.

The chain combines TRBV28 with TRBJ1-3; no definite D call. V was pared by 1 base and J by 4 bases, with 5 bases between. Germline values: CDR1 MDHEN, CDR2 SYDVKM. There are 13 residues in the CDR3. CDR3 DNA sequence: TGTGCCAGCAGTTTATATTCGGGAAACACCATATATTTT. This gives the protein CASSLYSGNTIYF. Looking up the rest from reference TRBV28 and TRBJ1-3 gives the full variable domain: DVKVTQSSRYLVKRTGEKVFLECVQDMDHENMFWYRQDPGLGLRLIYFSYDVKMKEKGDIPEGYSVSREKKERFSLILESASTNQTSMYLCASSLYSGNTIYFGEGSWLTVV.

This chain links TRBV19 with TRBJ2-7; 11 nucleotides match TRBD1. The CDR3 totals 14 residues. Germline trimming cut 4 bases from V and 6 bases from J; bases unmatched to any gene: 5. Germline CDR1 LNHDA, CDR2 SQIVND (reference sequence). The chain's CDR3 is CASSTRTGGIEQYF. In nucleotides, the CDR3 is TGTGCCAGTAGTACCCGGACAGGGGGCATCGAGCAGTACTTC.

The CDR3 is CASSYRGRQPQHF. CDR3 nucleotide sequence: TGTGCCAGCAGTTACAGGGGGCGTCAGCCCCAGCATTTT. The V and J genes are TRBV5-4 and TRBJ1-5; 9 bases are a match to TRBD1. The CDR3 contains 13 residues. The J segment lost 6 bases and the V segment lost 5 bases, leaving 3 bases of the junction unmatched. Germline assignment: CDR1 SGHNT and CDR2 YYREEE (reference sequence).

The chain uses TRBV25-1 and TRBJ1-1, with D possibly matching TRBD1 (5 bases). V lost 7 bases to trimming and J lost 0 bases, with 15 bases between them. CDR1 and CDR2 from the germline V gene are MGHDK and SYGVNS. The CDR3 is 15 residues long. CDR3 coding DNA: TGTGCCAGCACCCCGGCCGGGGGGATGAACACTGAAGCTTTCTTT. This encodes CASTPAGGMNTEAFF.

The rearrangement links TRBV30 to TRBJ2-7; a possible D gene is TRBD2 (6 bases). CDR1 is GTSNPN and CDR2 is SVGIG in the germline V gene (reference sequence). V was clipped by 2 bases and J by 0 bases, with 8 bases between them. CDR3 length: 13 residues. The CDR3 DNA sequence: TGTGCCTGGAGTTGGGGGGTCTCCTACGAGCAGTACTTC. Protein: CAWSWGVSYEQYF.

This chain joins TRBV11-3 and TRBJ1-1; 9 nucleotides line up with TRBD1. The CDR3 contains 15 residues. V shed 5 bases and J 0 bases; nucleotides not matched to a gene: 4. The germline V gene has CDR1 SGHNT and CDR2 YENEEA. CDR3 protein: CASSPGQGMNTEAFF. CDR3 DNA sequence: TGTGCCAGCAGCCCAGGACAGGGGATGAACACTGAAGCTTTCTTT.

This clone was seen a few times. The genes are TRBV7-8 and TRBJ1-5; perhaps TRBD1 as D (6 bases). This CDR3 comprises 15 residues. CDR1 is SGHVS, CDR2 FQNEAQ, per germline. The germline V and J ends were trimmed by 5 bases and 0 bases, with 11 bases remaining between them. CDR3 protein: CASSRQVNSNQPQHF. In nucleotides, the CDR3 is TGTGCCAGCAGCCGACAGGTAAATAGCAATCAGCCCCAGCATTTT.